A selection of T cell receptor beta chains follows, all from one sample in a study of blood T cell repertoires in COVID-19. The table came from immunoSEQ multiplex PCR; TCRdb's copy has only in-frame clones and leaves some out. The top ten clones hold roughly 1.8% of a sample with about 440,000 clones, 87% of them seen once. Source material: PBMCs or T cells enriched from blood (not recorded which). The receptor set was obtained from a woman under 30 with acute COVID-19. CDR3s include the opening cysteine and the closing phenylalanine or tryptophan. D genes are given only for firm matches. Where a row states a size, it is once, few, many or the class of an expanded clone; other rows omit it.

>TRBV27|-|TRBJ1-5|-
CASSTHRDGNQPQHF
TGTGCCAGCAGTACCCACAGGGATGGCAATCAGCCCCAGCATTTT
>TRBV2|-|TRBJ2-5|-
CATSVFQETQYF
TGTGCCACTAGCGTTTTCCAAGAGACCCAGTACTTC
>TRBV7-8|few|TRBJ1-6|-
CASRQSSYNSPLHF
TGTGCCAGCAGACAAAGCTCCTATAATTCACCCCTCCACTTT
>TRBV2|once|TRBJ2-2|-
CASGRDSTVTGELFF
TGTGCCAGCGGACGCGACAGCACGGTCACCGGGGAGCTGTTTTTT
>TRBV3-1/TRBV3-2|-|TRBJ2-4|TRBD2
CASSQGTSGNIQYF
TGTGCCAGCAGCCAAGGGACTAGCGGAAACATTCAGTACTTC
>TRBV29-1|-|TRBJ1-2|TRBD1
CSSPDREGGYTF
TGCAGCTCCCCGGACAGGGAGGGCGGCTACACCTTC
>TRBV7-3|once|TRBJ1-2|-
CASSSLSRNYGYTF
TGTGCCAGCAGCTCTTTAAGCCGGAACTATGGCTACACCTTC
>TRBV5-1|-|TRBJ1-4|TRBD1
CASSMGQGGEKLFF
TGCGCCAGCAGCATGGGACAGGGCGGGGAAAAACTGTTTTTT
>TRBV6-2/TRBV6-3|-|TRBJ2-1|TRBD1
CASSLLRGKATKVGQFF
TGTGCCAGCAGTCTTCTCAGGGGGAAAGCTACTAAGGTTGGGCAGTTCTTC
>TRBV5-1|-|TRBJ2-5|TRBD1
CASSLGGQGQETQYF
TGCGCCAGCAGCTTGGGGGGACAGGGACAAGAGACCCAGTACTTC
>TRBV10-3|once|TRBJ2-2|TRBD2
CAISGLAGVDTGELFF
TGTGCCATCAGTGGACTAGCGGGGGTAGACACCGGGGAGCTGTTTTTT
>TRBV19|-|TRBJ2-1|-
CASTPGLSSYNEQFF
TGTGCCAGTACACCAGGACTCAGCTCCTACAATGAGCAGTTCTTC
>TRBV10-3|-|TRBJ2-7|TRBD1
CATSDRAYPYEQYF
TGTGCCACCTCCGACAGGGCCTACCCCTACGAGCAGTACTTC
>TRBV30|-|TRBJ1-5|-
CAWSNRGNQPQHF
TGTGCCTGGAGTAACAGGGGCAATCAGCCCCAGCATTTT
>TRBV28|-|TRBJ2-1|-
CASSPYAGLIYNEQFF
TGTGCCAGCAGTCCCTATGCGGGACTCATCTACAATGAGCAGTTCTTC
>TRBV27|-|TRBJ2-1|-
CASSLYIDNEQFF
TGTGCCAGCAGTTTGTACATCGACAATGAGCAGTTCTTC
>TRBV6-1|-|TRBJ1-5|-
CASSESRDRRQPQHF
TGTGCCAGCAGTGAATCCCGAGACAGGAGACAGCCCCAGCATTTT
>TRBV5-4|-|TRBJ1-2|-
CASSLTGGGYTF
TGTGCCAGCAGCTTGACGGGGGGAGGCTACACCTTC
>TRBV3-1/TRBV3-2|-|TRBJ2-7|TRBD2
CASSQFGLAGVYEQYF
TGTGCCAGCAGCCAATTCGGACTAGCGGGAGTCTACGAGCAGTACTTC
>TRBV10-1|-|TRBJ1-1|TRBD1
CASNAGGTTEAFF
TGCGCCAGCAATGCAGGGGGTACGACTGAAGCTTTCTTT
>TRBV30|-|TRBJ2-2|TRBD1
CAWSSGQGHTGELFF
TGTGCCTGGAGTTCCGGACAGGGACACACCGGGGAGCTGTTTTTT
>TRBV7-9|-|TRBJ1-3|-
CASSLGGTDLGNTIYF
TGTGCCAGCAGCTTAGGAGGTACCGACCTTGGAAACACCATATATTTT
>TRBV5-1|-|TRBJ2-5|TRBD2
CASSLQSSGEETQYF
TGCGCCAGCAGCTTGCAGTCTAGCGGGGAGGAGACCCAGTACTTC
>TRBV6-1|-|TRBJ1-5|-
CASSDQFSNQPQHF
TGTGCCAGCAGTGATCAGTTTAGCAATCAGCCCCAGCATTTT
>TRBV2|-|TRBJ2-2|TRBD2
CASSGTSGRARGELFF
TGTGCCAGCTCCGGGACTAGCGGGAGGGCCCGCGGGGAGCTGTTTTTT
>TRBV27|-|TRBJ2-1|TRBD1
CASSDPGTGRNEQFF
TGTGCCAGCAGCGATCCCGGGACAGGGCGCAATGAGCAGTTCTTC
>TRBV6-5|-|TRBJ1-3|TRBD1
CASGRQGSGNTIYF
TGTGCCAGCGGAAGACAGGGCTCTGGAAACACCATATATTTT
>TRBV6-1|-|TRBJ2-7|TRBD2
CASSGTSGRRPYEQYF
TGTGCCAGCAGTGGGACTAGCGGGCGTCGTCCCTACGAGCAGTACTTC
>TRBV28|-|TRBJ2-1|TRBD2
CASSVETGTSGRGAYNEQFF
TGTGCCAGCAGCGTCGAGACCGGGACTAGCGGGAGGGGAGCCTACAATGAGCAGTTCTTC
>TRBV27|-|TRBJ2-7|TRBD2
CASSRLADSSYEQYF
TGTGCCAGCAGCCGCCTAGCGGATAGCTCCTACGAGCAGTACTTC
>TRBV2|-|TRBJ1-1|-
CASKFTENTEAFF
TGTGCCAGCAAATTTACAGAGAACACTGAAGCTTTCTTT
>TRBV18|once|TRBJ1-6|-
CASSPGRPTNSPLHF
TGTGCCAGCTCACCCGGCAGGCCCACCAATTCACCCCTCCACTTT
>TRBV19|once|TRBJ1-5|-
CASSIGTGNQPQHF
TGTGCCAGTAGTATTGGTACCGGGAATCAGCCCCAGCATTTT
>TRBV5-1|-|TRBJ2-1|TRBD2
CASSLGGRTSGSEQFF
TGCGCCAGCAGCTTGGGGGGTCGGACTAGCGGGAGTGAGCAGTTCTTC
>TRBV7-8|-|TRBJ2-1|TRBD2
CASSLALASGRSYNEQFF
TGTGCCAGCAGCTTAGCGCTCGCTAGCGGGAGATCCTACAATGAGCAGTTCTTC